This entry lists 14 T cell receptor beta chains sequenced from one sample in a study of Ad26.COV2.S vaccination and SARS-CoV-2 variants. This table comes from immunoSEQ multiplex PCR, and its TCRdb copy is limited to in-frame clones, with some not included. The sample has 300,000 to 400,000 clones; approximately 87% are singletons. This sample's treatment: some 20 received Ad26.COV2.S at low or high dose, single or two shots; several received placebo; per-sample allocation not given. Samples were taken on day 63 after the first vaccine or placebo injection. Material: peripheral blood, obtained in a trial of Ad26.COV2.S vaccine versus placebo. The source of these receptors is a person aged 18 to 59 who received the Ad26.COV2.S COVID-19 vaccine or a placebo.

The chain couples TRBV5-4 to TRBJ1-3; tentative D call: TRBD1 (5 bases). Germline CDR1 and CDR2: SGHNT and YYREEE (reference sequence). The V gene lost 4 bases and the J gene lost 4 bases, with 12 bases spanning the gap. The CDR3 spans 14 residues. The DNA for the CDR3 is TGTGCCAGCAGCGGGGGGGGAGGAGGAAACACCATATATTTT. It yields the protein CASSGGGGGNTIYF. The complete variable domain, with remaining parts taken from reference TRBV5-4 and TRBJ1-3, reads ETGVTQSPTHLIKTRGQQVTLRCSSQSGHNTVSWYQQALGQGPQFIFQYYREEENGRGNFPPRFSGLQFPNYSSELNVNALELDDSALYLCASSGGGGGNTIYFGEGSWLTVV.

V usage is TRBV9 and J usage is TRBJ2-1, with D possibly TRBD1 on 6 matching bases. Germline V gene sequence: CDR1 SGDLS, CDR2 YYNGEE. Trimming left V 4 bases short and J 3 bases short, with 8 bases between. CDR3 length: 13 residues. This chain's CDR3 is CASSPDSYNEQFF. CDR3 nucleotides: TGTGCCAGCAGCCCGGACAGCTACAATGAGCAGTTCTTC. Full variable domain (rest looked up from reference TRBV9 and TRBJ2-1): DSGVTQTPKHLITATGQRVTLRCSPRSGDLSVYWYQQSLDQGLQFLIQYYNGEERAKGNILERFSAQQFPDLHSELNLSSLELGDSALYFCASSPDSYNEQFFGPGTRLTVL.

This clone was observed once. The chain uses TRBV5-4 and TRBJ2-3, with TRBD1 as a possible D gene (5 bases). The CDR3 runs 16 residues. Trimming left V 4 bases short and J 0 bases short, with 15 bases between. The germline V gene has CDR1 SGHNT and CDR2 YYREEE (reference sequence). The CDR3 DNA is TGTGCCAGCAGCCCATCGACAGATCCTAGCACAGATACGCAGTATTTT. This translates into CASSPSTDPSTDTQYF.

The gene calls are TRBV12-3 or TRBV12-4 and TRBJ2-7; no clear D. The V end lost 3 bases, the J end lost 0 bases, and 6 bases lay between the germline ends. This CDR3 is 13 amino acids long. CDR3 loop: CASSFGSSYEQYF. The CDR3 DNA sequence: TGTGCCAGCAGTTTTGGCAGCTCCTACGAGCAGTACTTC.

This clone is a singleton in its sample. The chain is built from TRBV7-9 and TRBJ2-2, with D tentatively TRBD1 or TRBD2 (5 bases each). V lost 5 bases and J lost 0, with 16 bases in between. Germline values: CDR1 SEHNR, CDR2 FQNEAQ (reference sequence). This CDR3 has 17 residues. For the CDR3, the DNA is TGTGCCAGCAGCCCCCTCCCGGGGCAAACGAACACCGGGGAGCTGTTTTTT. As protein: CASSPLPGQTNTGELFF.

CDR3 in DNA: TGTGCCAGCACTCGGAGGACTAGCGGGAGAGGGCGGGGGGAGCAGTACGTC. Encoded protein: CASTRRTSGRGRGEQYV. This chain uses TRBV6-6 with TRBJ2-7, with TRBD2 matching 13 bases. V was pared by 7 bases and J by 7 bases, with 16 bases of the junction left unmatched. CDR1 is MNHNY, CDR2 SVGAGI, per germline (reference sequence). The CDR3 contains 17 residues.

The chain links TRBV11-2 to TRBJ1-4, with D maybe TRBD1 (5 bases). The germline V gene has CDR1 SGHAT and CDR2 FQNNGV. The CDR3 loop spans 14 amino acids. The germline V and J ends were trimmed by 3 bases and 11 bases, with 16 bases remaining between them. The CDR3 protein is CASSFQGGGKKLFF. The CDR3 coding sequence is TGTGCCAGCAGCTTTCAGGGAGGAGGGAAGAAACTGTTTTTT.

This sequence joins TRBV25-1 and TRBJ2-1; possible D gene TRBD2, 7 bases. The V end lost 0 bases, the J end lost 7 bases, and 16 bases lay between the germline ends. From germline, CDR1 is MGHDK and CDR2 SYGVNS. This CDR3 has 16 residues. Here the CDR3 reads CASSEYSGWDINEQFF. The CDR3 DNA is TGTGCCAGCAGTGAATATAGCGGGTGGGACATTAATGAGCAGTTCTTC.

The sample holds a few counts of this clone. The chain has TRBV7-9 and TRBJ1-1; D is undetermined. V was shortened by 6 bases and J by 4 bases, with 18 bases between the two germline ends. CDR3 length: 15 residues. Per the germline V gene, CDR1 is SEHNR and CDR2 is FQNEAQ (reference sequence). CDR3 in DNA: TGTGCCAGCAGGGGTGCGGGTCCCCCCAGCACTGAAGCTTTCTTT. Residues: CASRGAGPPSTEAFF.

In its sample, this clone was seen once. CDR3 sequence reads: CASGLSGNSYNEQFF. CDR3 coding DNA: TGTGCTAGTGGTTTGAGTGGGAACTCCTACAATGAGCAGTTCTTC. The chain links TRBV12-5 to TRBJ2-1, with D uncertain. This CDR3 has 15 amino acids. V gave up 2 bases and J gave up 0 bases, with 8 bases separating them. CDR1 and CDR2 (germline): LGHNT, FRNRAP. Combining the CDR3 with reference TRBV12-5 and TRBJ2-1 gives the whole variable domain DARVTQTPRHKVTEMGQEVTMRCQPILGHNTVFWYRQTMMQGLELLAYFRNRAPLDDSGMPKDRFSAEMPDATLATLKIQPSEPRDSAVYFCASGLSGNSYNEQFFGPGTRLTVL.

This chain joins TRBV19 and TRBJ1-1; possible D gene TRBD1, 5 bases. The germline gives CDR1 LNHDA, CDR2 SQIVND (reference sequence). This CDR3 has 12 amino acids. Trimming removed 7 bases at V and 4 bases at J, with 10 bases between. CDR3 residues: CASKGFGTEAFF. The CDR3 bases are TGTGCCAGTAAGGGGTTCGGCACTGAAGCTTTCTTT.

This chain uses TRBV4-3 with TRBJ2-3, with no clear D. CDR3 length: 18 residues. Trimming removed 0 bases from V and 2 bases from J, with 18 bases in between. Germline-derived CDR1 and CDR2 are LGHNA and YSLEER. CDR3 residues: CASSQDPQRPIDTDTQYF. The DNA for the CDR3 is TGCGCCAGCAGCCAAGATCCTCAGCGCCCCATTGACACAGATACGCAGTATTTT.

This rearrangement joins TRBV27 to TRBJ1-6; 9 bases map to TRBD1. There are 14 residues in the CDR3. Losses at the gene ends were 6 bases for V and 10 bases for J; bases not matched to a gene: 7. Germline V gene data show CDR1 as MNHEY and CDR2 as SMNVEV (reference sequence). The CDR3 nucleotides are TGTGCCAGCAGCCCCTTACAGGGGGCGTCACCCCTCCACTTT. Its protein is CASSPLQGASPLHF.

This sequence joins TRBV7-2 and TRBJ2-7; 7 bases fit TRBD2. CDR3 length equals 15 residues. Germline CDR1 reads SGHTA; CDR2 reads FQGNSA. The J segment lost 3 bases and the V segment lost 0 bases, leaving 5 bases of the junction unmatched. CDR3 bases: TGTGCCAGCAGCTTAGCCGGGACTACCGACTACGAGCAGTACGTC. Protein sequence: CASSLAGTTDYEQYV.